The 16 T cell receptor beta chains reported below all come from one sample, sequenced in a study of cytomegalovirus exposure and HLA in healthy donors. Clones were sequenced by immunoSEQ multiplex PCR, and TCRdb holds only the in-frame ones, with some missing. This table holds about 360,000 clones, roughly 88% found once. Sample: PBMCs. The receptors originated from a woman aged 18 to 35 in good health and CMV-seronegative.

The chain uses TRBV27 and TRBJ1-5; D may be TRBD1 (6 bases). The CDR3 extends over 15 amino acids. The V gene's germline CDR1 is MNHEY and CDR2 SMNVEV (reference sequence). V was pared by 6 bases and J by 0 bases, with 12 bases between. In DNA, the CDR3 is TGTGCCAGCAGCCTCAGGGGCTTTAGCAATCAGCCCCAGCATTTT. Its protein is CASSLRGFSNQPQHF.

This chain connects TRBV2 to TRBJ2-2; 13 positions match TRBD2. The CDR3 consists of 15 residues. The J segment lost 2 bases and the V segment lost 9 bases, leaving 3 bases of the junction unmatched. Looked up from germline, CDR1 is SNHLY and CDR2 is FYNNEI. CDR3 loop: CARGTSGVNTGELFF. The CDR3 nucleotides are TGTGCCAGAGGGACTAGCGGGGTCAACACCGGGGAGCTGTTTTTT.

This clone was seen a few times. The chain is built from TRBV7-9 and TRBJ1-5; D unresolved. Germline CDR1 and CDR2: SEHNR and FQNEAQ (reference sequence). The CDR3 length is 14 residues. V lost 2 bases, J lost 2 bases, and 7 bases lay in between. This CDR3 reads CASSLRAGNQPQHF. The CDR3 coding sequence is TGTGCCAGCAGCTTACGAGCGGGCAATCAGCCCCAGCATTTT.

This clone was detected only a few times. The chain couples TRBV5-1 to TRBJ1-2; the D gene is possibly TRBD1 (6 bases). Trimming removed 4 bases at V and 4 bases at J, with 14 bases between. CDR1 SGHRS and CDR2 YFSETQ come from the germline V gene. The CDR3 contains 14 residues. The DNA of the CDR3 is TGCGCCAGCAGCACCTCAGGGGTCGTCTATGGCTACACCTTC. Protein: CASSTSGVVYGYTF.

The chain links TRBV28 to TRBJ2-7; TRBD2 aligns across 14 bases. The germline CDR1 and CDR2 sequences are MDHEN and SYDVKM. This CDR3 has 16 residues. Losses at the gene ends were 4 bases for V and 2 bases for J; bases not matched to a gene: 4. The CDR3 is CASSSGLAGVTYEQYF. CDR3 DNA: TGTGCCAGCAGTTCGGGACTAGCGGGGGTTACCTACGAGCAGTACTTC.

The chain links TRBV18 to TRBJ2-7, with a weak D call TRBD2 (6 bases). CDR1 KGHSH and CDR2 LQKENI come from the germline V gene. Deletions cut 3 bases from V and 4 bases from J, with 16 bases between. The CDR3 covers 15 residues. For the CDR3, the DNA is TGTGCCAGCTCACCCCTCCCCGGGACTGTATACGAGCAGTACTTC. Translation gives CASSPLPGTVYEQYF.

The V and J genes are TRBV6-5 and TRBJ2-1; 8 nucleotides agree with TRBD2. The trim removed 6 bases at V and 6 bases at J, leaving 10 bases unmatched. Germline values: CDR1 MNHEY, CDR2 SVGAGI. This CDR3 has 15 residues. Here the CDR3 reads CASRRGGTRGNEQFF. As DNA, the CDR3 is TGTGCCAGCAGACGCGGGGGGACTAGGGGCAATGAGCAGTTCTTC.

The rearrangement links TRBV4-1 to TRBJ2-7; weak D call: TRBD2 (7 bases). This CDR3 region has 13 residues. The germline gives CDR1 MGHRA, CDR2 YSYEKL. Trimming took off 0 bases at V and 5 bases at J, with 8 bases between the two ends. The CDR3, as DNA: TGCGCCAGCAGCCAAGAAGGGGGGGACGAGCAGTACTTC. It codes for CASSQEGGDEQYF.

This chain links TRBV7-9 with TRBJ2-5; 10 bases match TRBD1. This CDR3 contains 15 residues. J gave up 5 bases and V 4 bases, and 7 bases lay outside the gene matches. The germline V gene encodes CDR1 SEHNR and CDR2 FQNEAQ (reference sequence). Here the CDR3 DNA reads TGTGCCAGCAGCTCCGGGACAGGGGCAGAGGAGACCCAGTACTTC. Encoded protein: CASSSGTGAEETQYF.

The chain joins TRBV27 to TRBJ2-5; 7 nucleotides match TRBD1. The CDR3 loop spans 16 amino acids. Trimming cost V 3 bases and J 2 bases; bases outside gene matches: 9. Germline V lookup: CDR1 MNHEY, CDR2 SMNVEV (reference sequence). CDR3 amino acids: CASSFLRRGTQETQYF. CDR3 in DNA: TGTGCCAGCAGTTTCCTCCGCAGGGGGACGCAAGAGACCCAGTACTTC.

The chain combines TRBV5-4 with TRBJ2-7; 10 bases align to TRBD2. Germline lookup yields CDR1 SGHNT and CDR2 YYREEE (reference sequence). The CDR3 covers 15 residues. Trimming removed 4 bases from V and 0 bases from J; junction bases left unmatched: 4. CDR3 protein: CASSHGTSASYEQYF. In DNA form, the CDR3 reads TGTGCCAGCAGCCATGGGACTAGCGCCTCCTACGAGCAGTACTTC.

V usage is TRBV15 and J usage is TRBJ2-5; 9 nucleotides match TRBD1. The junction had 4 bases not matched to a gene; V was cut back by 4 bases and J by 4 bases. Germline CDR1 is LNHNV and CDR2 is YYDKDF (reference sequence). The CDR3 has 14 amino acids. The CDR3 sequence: CATSTGQGTETQYF. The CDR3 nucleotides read TGTGCCACCAGCACAGGACAGGGGACAGAGACCCAGTACTTC. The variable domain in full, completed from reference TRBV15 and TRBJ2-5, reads DAMVIQNPRYQVTQFGKPVTLSCSQTLNHNVMYWYQQKSSQAPKLLFHYYDKDFNNEADTPDNFQSRRPNTSFCFLDIRSPGLGDTAMYLCATSTGQGTETQYFGPGTRLLVL.

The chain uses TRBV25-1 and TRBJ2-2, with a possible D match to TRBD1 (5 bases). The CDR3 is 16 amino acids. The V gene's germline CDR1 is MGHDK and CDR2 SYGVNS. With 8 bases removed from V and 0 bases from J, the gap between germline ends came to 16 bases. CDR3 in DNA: TGTGCCAGCGGACCTGGGGCGTTTGCGAACACCGGGGAGCTGTTTTTT. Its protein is CASGPGAFANTGELFF.

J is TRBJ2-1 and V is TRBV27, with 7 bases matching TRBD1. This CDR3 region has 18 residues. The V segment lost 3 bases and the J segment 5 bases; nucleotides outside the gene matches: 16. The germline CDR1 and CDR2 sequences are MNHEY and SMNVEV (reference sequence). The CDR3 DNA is TGTGCCAGCAGTTTCTCCCAACTCCGGGACAGAGCACACAATGAGCAGTTCTTC. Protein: CASSFSQLRDRAHNEQFF.

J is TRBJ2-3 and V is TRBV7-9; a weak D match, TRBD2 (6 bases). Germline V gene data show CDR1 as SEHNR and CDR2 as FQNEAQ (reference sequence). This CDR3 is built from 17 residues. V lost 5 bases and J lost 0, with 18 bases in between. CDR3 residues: CASSPRTLAGSTDTQYF. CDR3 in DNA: TGTGCCAGCAGCCCCAGAACCTTGGCGGGGAGCACAGATACGCAGTATTTT.

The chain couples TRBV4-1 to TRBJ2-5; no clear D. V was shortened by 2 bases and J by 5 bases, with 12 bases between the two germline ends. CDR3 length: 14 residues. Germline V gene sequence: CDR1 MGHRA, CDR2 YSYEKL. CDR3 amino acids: CASSQYPVPETQYF. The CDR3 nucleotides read TGCGCCAGCAGCCAATATCCAGTTCCTGAGACCCAGTACTTC.